This TCR beta chain was recovered during a study of blood T cell repertoires in COVID-19. Across the whole study: PBMCs, B-cell-depleted T cells, or T cells provided the cDNA or gDNA that made up the material.

The CDR3 consists of 15 residues. Germline V CDR1 and CDR2: LGHNA, YSLEER. The junction had 10 bases not matched to a gene; V was cut back by 5 bases and J by 4 bases. The data were produced by immunoSEQ multiplex PCR, yet TCRdb's version contains in-frame clones alone and is incomplete. The sample shows roughly 200,000 clones, 75% to 90% of them seen only once. The sequenced material came from PBMCs or T cells enriched from blood (not recorded which). V gene TRBV4-3 combines with J gene TRBJ1-1, with 7 bases aligning to TRBD1. The source of this sequence is a woman aged 40-49 years with acute COVID-19. The CDR3 loop is CASSVRSTGTTEAFF. The CDR3 DNA follows: TGCGCCAGCAGCGTACGATCGACAGGGACCACTGAAGCTTTCTTT.